The clone carrying this TCR beta chain has only a few counts. The germline V gene encodes CDR1 MGHRA and CDR2 YSYEKL. The CDR3 extends over 18 amino acids. With 3 bases clipped from V and 5 bases from J, the junction kept 11 bases outside the gene matches. The data belong to a study of siplizumab effects on memory and regulatory T cells. Some clones are missing from TCRdb's copy, which holds only in-frame ones; the method was immunoSEQ multiplex PCR. The sample yields 20,000 to 30,000 clones, 84% seen once. V gene TRBV4-1 combines with J gene TRBJ2-2; 11 nucleotides line up with TRBD2. The material sequenced was memory CD4+ T cells sorted from blood. This TCR was recovered from a human donor in good health. The CDR3 DNA is TGCGCCAGCAGCCATCAACTTACCGGGACTAGCGGAACCGGGGAGCTGTTTTTT. Translated: CASSHQLTGTSGTGELFF.